This T cell receptor beta chain was recovered during a study of radiation and T cells in renal cell carcinoma. Repertoires were generated with immunoSEQ multiplex PCR, while TCRdb's copy carries only in-frame clones and drops some. Among about 20,000 clones listed, approximately 60% were seen once. V shed 0 bases and J shed 10 bases, with 15 bases lying between them. The CDR3 length is 15 residues. CDR1 is ENHRY and CDR2 is SYGVKD in the germline V gene. As for treatment: 15 Gy SBRT to primary tumor, nephrectomy 4 weeks later. Nephrectomy followed 15 Gy stereotactic body radiation by 4 weeks. This clone was counted a few times.

This clonotype was obtained from an older woman with renal cell carcinoma. This specimen consisted of tumor tissue, obtained from a patient whose treatment included radiotherapy and nephrectomy. The chain links TRBV10-3 to TRBJ1-4; no firm D call. For the CDR3, the DNA is TGTGCCATCAGTGAGTCGGGGTCGAGTCAGAGAAAACTGTTTTTT. It translates to CAISESGSSQRKLFF.